The subject of this entry is one T cell receptor (beta chain). What it binds is unknown. Assayed TCR templates numbered about 10^5 for each sample. The protocol was immunoSEQ multiplex PCR, while the TCRdb copy is restricted to in-frame clones and leaves out a portion. This sample carries about 62,000 clones, 79% of them seen once, and the ten largest clones take 0.35% to 0.5%. This specimen comes from a study of siplizumab effects on memory and regulatory T cells. This CDR3 comprises 14 residues. Germline CDR1 is MNHEY and CDR2 is SVGAGI. V lost 0 bases and J 9 bases, leaving 12 bases between the germline ends. Findings of the study overall: Roughly 75-96% of proliferating clones (CD4+ or CD8+) could not be assigned a naive or memory phenotype.

The chain has TRBV6-5 and TRBJ2-4; tentative D call: TRBD1 (6 bases). The origin of this receptor is a human donor in good health. Material for sequencing was memory CD4+ T cells sorted from blood. DNA for the CDR3: TGTGCCAGCAGTTACTCGAACAGGGAAGGCATTCAGTACTTC. Encoded protein: CASSYSNREGIQYF.